This passage covers 23 T cell receptor beta chains from one sample sequenced in a study of blood T cell repertoires in COVID-19. Assay used: immunoSEQ multiplex PCR; TCRdb lists only in-frame clones, some missing. The sample has some 180,000 clones; about 80% are singletons. Sequenced input: peripheral blood. The receptors were gathered from a man in his sixties with acute or convalescent COVID-19.

The chain joins TRBV28 to TRBJ1-2; 7 nucleotides align to TRBD1. Germline-derived CDR1 and CDR2 are MDHEN and SYDVKM. V lost 5 bases, J lost 1 base, and 10 bases stayed unmatched. CDR3 length equals 16 residues. The CDR3 protein is CASSDSRGFGNYGYTF. The DNA for the CDR3 is TGTGCCAGCAGTGACTCCAGGGGGTTCGGTAACTATGGCTACACCTTC.

This clone is a singleton in its sample. The gene calls are TRBV7-9 and TRBJ2-2; 9 nucleotides agree with TRBD2. The germline gives CDR1 SEHNR, CDR2 FQNEAQ (reference sequence). V shed 3 bases and J 0 bases; nucleotides not matched to a gene: 5. The CDR3 has 17 amino acids. CDR3 DNA: TGTGCCAGCAGCTTTTTAAGCGGGAGGTCGAACACCGGGGAGCTGTTTTTT. This codes for CASSFLSGRSNTGELFF.

This clone has only one observation. The V call is TRBV3-1 (or the pseudogene TRBV3-2), the J call TRBJ2-7; TRBD2 agrees at 10 bases. Per the germline V gene, CDR1 is LGHDT and CDR2 is YNNKEL (reference sequence). The CDR3 has 15 amino acids. The trim removed 1 base at V and 4 bases at J, leaving 4 bases unmatched. In DNA form, the CDR3 reads TGTGCCAGCAGCCAAGGAAGTAGCGGGAGGTACGAGCAGTACTTC. Its protein is CASSQGSSGRYEQYF.

J is TRBJ2-6 and V is TRBV11-3; D call uncertain. Trimming left V 5 bases short and J 2 bases short, with 13 bases between. CDR3 length: 16 residues. The germline V gene encodes CDR1 SGHNT and CDR2 YENEEA. The CDR3 loop reads CASSQPRLAGANVLTF. The CDR3 DNA is TGTGCCAGCAGCCAGCCCCGACTGGCTGGGGCCAACGTCCTGACTTTC.

The chain employs TRBV4-1 and TRBJ1-5, with 9 bases fitting TRBD1. Germline CDR1 MGHRA, CDR2 YSYEKL. Trimming took 0 bases from V and 4 from J; bases not matched to a gene: 7. CDR3 length: 17 residues. The CDR3 region has the DNA TGCGCCAGCAGCCAAGATTGGACAGGGGTCACGAATCAGCCCCAGCATTTT. Translation gives CASSQDWTGVTNQPQHF.

The V gene is TRBV7-9, the J gene TRBJ1-2; tentative D call: TRBD1 (6 bases). The germline V gene has CDR1 SEHNR and CDR2 FQNEAQ (reference sequence). The CDR3 consists of 15 residues. Trimming removed 3 bases from V and 0 bases from J, with 11 bases in between. As DNA, the CDR3 is TGTGCCAGCAGCTTGCCACAGGGTTCTAACTATGGCTACACCTTC. Protein sequence: CASSLPQGSNYGYTF. Full variable domain (remainder filled in from reference TRBV7-9 and TRBJ1-2): DTGVSQNPRHKITKRGQNVTFRCDPISEHNRLYWYRQTLGQGPEFLTYFQNEAQLEKSRLLSDRFSAERPKGSFSTLEIQRTEQGDSAMYLCASSLPQGSNYGYTFGSGTRLTVV.

The gene calls are TRBV19 and TRBJ1-2, with 9 bases matching TRBD1. The CDR3 totals 15 residues. The V gene's germline CDR1 is LNHDA and CDR2 SQIVND (reference sequence). The V and J ends lost 5 bases and 6 bases, in that order; junction bases with no gene match: 10. The CDR3 nucleotides are TGTGCCAGTAGTGCTACAGGGGGCTCAGTTGATGGCTACACCTTC. Protein: CASSATGGSVDGYTF.

V usage is TRBV6-6 and J usage is TRBJ1-2; TRBD1 aligns across 8 bases. In germline, CDR1 is MNHNY, CDR2 SVGAGI (reference sequence). The CDR3 consists of 13 residues. V was clipped by 6 bases and J by 7 bases; unmatched bases: 7. CDR3 amino acids: CASSTTGVVGYTF. CDR3 sequence (DNA): TGTGCCAGCAGCACGACAGGGGTTGTTGGCTACACCTTC.

The rearrangement joins TRBV10-3 to TRBJ2-7, with TRBD1 identical over 12 bases. Germline-derived CDR1 and CDR2 are ENHRY and SYGVKD. The CDR3 loop spans 18 amino acids. V dropped 0 bases and J dropped 5; count of bases not matched to a gene: 11. The CDR3 region is CAISESKIFGTGGDEQYF. Here the CDR3 DNA reads TGTGCCATCAGTGAGTCGAAGATCTTTGGGACAGGGGGCGACGAGCAGTACTTC.

CDR3 sequence reads: CASSEAMRIDTQYF. The CDR3 nucleotides are TGTGCCAGCAGTGAAGCAATGAGAATAGATACGCAGTATTTT. This chain links TRBV6-1 with TRBJ2-3; no reliable D call. This CDR3 region has 14 residues. Germline V gene data show CDR1 as MNHNS and CDR2 as SASEGT. V lost 0 bases to trimming and J lost 5 bases, with 9 bases between them.

This chain joins TRBV30 and TRBJ1-5, with unresolved D. V was trimmed by 2 bases and J by 5 bases, leaving 10 bases between them. This CDR3 has 13 residues. Germline assignment: CDR1 GTSNPN and CDR2 SVGIG (reference sequence). This chain's CDR3 is CAWSTGEDQPQHF. CDR3 bases: TGTGCCTGGAGTACTGGGGAGGATCAGCCCCAGCATTTT. Drawing the rest from reference TRBV30 and TRBJ1-5, the complete variable domain is SQTIHQWPATLVQPVGSPLSLECTVEGTSNPNLYWYRQAAGRGLQLLFYSVGIGQISSEVPQNLSASRPQDRQFILSSKKLLLSDSGFYLCAWSTGEDQPQHFGDGTRLSIL.

This sequence joins TRBV7-2 and TRBJ2-7, with 8 bases that match TRBD2. This CDR3 comprises 15 residues. CDR1 is SGHTA, CDR2 FQGNSA, per germline. V lost 5 bases and J lost 1; bases outside the gene matches: 7. Here the CDR3 DNA reads TGTGCCAGCAGCCTCAACCGGGGGGGATCCTACGAGCAGTACTTC. Its protein product is CASSLNRGGSYEQYF.

V is TRBV29-1 and J is TRBJ2-7; 9 bases line up with TRBD2. Germline loops: CDR1 SQVTM, CDR2 ANQGSEA. Germline trimming cut 6 bases from V and 5 bases from J; bases unmatched to any gene: 5. This CDR3 spans 12 amino acids. Here the CDR3 DNA reads TGCAGCGTACTTAGCGGGAGTAACGAGCAGTACTTC. The encoded protein is CSVLSGSNEQYF.

This chain connects TRBV5-1 to TRBJ1-2; D is undetermined. The CDR3 has 13 residues. Deletions cut 5 bases from V and 6 bases from J, with 14 bases between. Germline CDR1 and CDR2: SGHRS and YFSETQ. CDR3 DNA sequence: TGCGCCAGCAGAATGAGTGGGGAGGATGGCTACACCTTC. It is translated as CASRMSGEDGYTF. Supplemented by reference TRBV5-1 and TRBJ1-2, the full variable domain reads KAGVTQTPRYLIKTRGQQVTLSCSPISGHRSVSWYQQTPGQGLQFLFEYFSETQRNKGNFPGRFSGRQFSNSRSEMNVSTLELGDSALYLCASRMSGEDGYTFGSGTRLTVV.

The chain has TRBV9 and TRBJ2-3; TRBD2 matches at 10 bases. The CDR3 is 16 amino acids. V shed 4 bases, J shed 2 bases, and the junction held 7 bases outside the gene matches. Germline CDR1 reads SGDLS; CDR2 reads YYNGEE. For the CDR3, the DNA is TGTGCCAGCAGCTCTAGCGGGGGCCAGTACACAGATACGCAGTATTTT. As protein: CASSSSGGQYTDTQYF.

DNA for the CDR3: TGTGCCAGCAGCTTAGATACGGGCAATGAGCAGTTCTTC. Translating gives CASSLDTGNEQFF. The rearrangement links TRBV11-2 to TRBJ2-1, with D unclear. The CDR3 contains 13 residues. Trimming pared 0 bases from V and 6 bases from J, leaving 6 bases between. Germline CDR1 reads SGHAT; CDR2 reads FQNNGV.

The rearrangement uses TRBV24-1 and TRBJ2-1; 9 bases agree with TRBD2. The germline V gene has CDR1 KGHDR and CDR2 SFDVKD. This CDR3 is 13 amino acids long. V was pared by 9 bases and J by 5 bases, with 4 bases of the junction left unmatched. The CDR3 nucleotides are TGTGCCACCGGACTAGCGCAGGACAATGAGCAGTTCTTC. This codes for CATGLAQDNEQFF.

This chain links TRBV25-1 with TRBJ1-1; the D is unclear. Germline CDR1 is MGHDK and CDR2 is SYGVNS. Trimming took 3 bases from V and 3 from J, leaving 2 bases between them. The CDR3 is made up of 11 amino acids. The CDR3 DNA reads TGTGCCAGCAGTGACGACACTGAAGCTTTCTTT. It translates to CASSDDTEAFF.

The J gene is TRBJ2-4, the V gene TRBV6-5; 10 positions agree with TRBD2. Trimming cost V 6 bases and J 9 bases; bases outside gene matches: 11. CDR3 length: 15 residues. Germline V CDR1 and CDR2: MNHEY, SVGAGI. The CDR3 DNA reads TGTGCCAGCAGGCCGGGACTAGCGCTCCGGGGCATTCAGTACTTC. This gives the protein CASRPGLALRGIQYF.

The chain joins TRBV2 to TRBJ2-7, with a weak D call TRBD2 (6 bases). V dropped 4 bases and J dropped 5 bases, with 15 bases sitting between them. Germline CDR1 and CDR2: SNHLY and FYNNEI. CDR3 length equals 14 residues. The CDR3 sequence: CASSVIGGLDEQYF. CDR3 DNA: TGTGCCAGCAGTGTTATTGGGGGGTTAGACGAGCAGTACTTC.

This clone was observed a few times. V and J are TRBV29-1 and TRBJ1-2, with unresolved D. Germline loops: CDR1 SQVTM, CDR2 ANQGSEA. The CDR3 is made up of 15 amino acids. The V and J ends lost 6 bases and 3 bases respectively, with 20 bases between them. The CDR3 coding sequence is TGCAGCGTCGATCCCCCGCTCGCGAGGGACTATGGCTACACCTTC. Protein: CSVDPPLARDYGYTF.

This clone was recorded only once. CDR3 in DNA: TGCAGCGCCAGAGACAGGGGGCTAATGAACACTGAAGCTTTCTTT. Amino acids: CSARDRGLMNTEAFF. V gene TRBV29-1 combines with J gene TRBJ1-1; TRBD1 agrees at 10 bases. This CDR3 region has 15 residues. The V and J ends lost 7 bases and 0 bases, in that order; junction bases with no gene match: 8. The germline CDR1 and CDR2 sequences are SQVTM and ANQGSEA.

This clone came up a few times. The chain links TRBV10-1 to TRBJ2-7; 15 bases are a match to TRBD2. Per the germline V gene, CDR1 is WNHNN and CDR2 is SYGVQD (reference sequence). The CDR3 sequence is 19 residues long. Trimming removed 4 bases from V and 6 bases from J; junction bases left unmatched: 16. CDR3 amino acids: CASSGPLRGLAGGKGEQYF. DNA for the CDR3: TGCGCCAGCAGTGGGCCACTCCGGGGACTAGCGGGAGGAAAGGGCGAGCAGTACTTC.